This entry lists 32 T cell receptor beta chains sequenced from one sample in a study of CD8 T cells in Susac syndrome. Random hexamers served to reverse transcribe about 0.5 to 1 ug RNA. TCRdb reprocessed the immunoSEQ multiplex PCR reads via MiXCR and lists one record per CDR3 protein. In the table there are 100,000 to 150,000 distinct CDR3 sequences, 80% to 95% of which are singletons. Sequenced material: CD8+ T cells from PBMCs. Receptors originate from a human donor with multiple sclerosis.

The chain is built from TRBV13 and TRBJ1-5; no reliable D call. This CDR3 region has 14 residues. Germline lookup yields CDR1 PRHDT and CDR2 FYEKMQ (reference sequence). Trimming shortened V by 1 base and J by 2 bases, and 6 bases separated the two germline ends. As DNA, the CDR3 is TGTGCCAGCAGCTTAGCGGCAGGCAATCAGCCCCAGCATTTT. As protein: CASSLAAGNQPQHF.

V usage is TRBV29-1 and J usage is TRBJ2-3; the D gene could be TRBD1 or TRBD2 (5 bases each). Germline assignment: CDR1 SQVTM and CDR2 ANQGSEA. The CDR3 spans 16 residues. The germline V and J ends were trimmed by 2 bases and 3 bases, with 18 bases remaining between them. DNA of the CDR3: TGCAGCGTTGAACTTACGGGGCCCGAAGAAACAGATACGCAGTATTTT. Protein product: CSVELTGPEETDTQYF.

The rearrangement uses TRBV5-1 and TRBJ2-3; D is possibly TRBD2 (5 bases). V was pared by 4 bases and J by 3 bases, with 18 bases between. CDR3 size: 16 residues. The germline CDR1 and CDR2 sequences are SGHRS and YFSETQ. This CDR3 reads CASSPGDIADTDTQYF. CDR3 coding DNA: TGCGCCAGCAGCCCCGGGGATATTGCGGATACAGATACGCAGTATTTT. The full variable domain, in which reference TRBV5-1 and TRBJ2-3 provide the parts outside the CDR3, is KAGVTQTPRYLIKTRGQQVTLSCSPISGHRSVSWYQQTPGQGLQFLFEYFSETQRNKGNFPGRFSGRQFSNSRSEMNVSTLELGDSALYLCASSPGDIADTDTQYFGPGTRLTVL.

The J gene is TRBJ2-5, the V gene TRBV27; the D call may be TRBD1 or TRBD2 (5 bases each). V was cut by 0 bases and J by 5 bases, with 22 bases left in between. Germline CDR1 reads MNHEY; CDR2 reads SMNVEV (reference sequence). This CDR3 spans 18 amino acids. CDR3 sequence: CASSLSIYHQGTGETQYF. CDR3 nucleotides: TGTGCCAGCAGTTTATCGATCTACCACCAGGGTACGGGGGAGACCCAGTACTTC.

The chain uses TRBV7-9 and TRBJ1-1; 7 nucleotides agree with TRBD1. The junction had 8 bases not matched to a gene; V was cut back by 4 bases and J by 0 bases. Germline V lookup: CDR1 SEHNR, CDR2 FQNEAQ (reference sequence). This CDR3 is 16 amino acids long. DNA of the CDR3: TGTGCCAGCAGCTCCGGGACAGAAGTTATGAACACTGAAGCTTTCTTT. This translates into CASSSGTEVMNTEAFF.

J is TRBJ2-3 and V is TRBV6-2 or TRBV6-3; 10 nucleotides agree with TRBD2. Germline values: CDR1 MNHEY, CDR2 SVGEGT. The CDR3 length is 15 residues. With V trimmed by 4 bases and J by 1 base, 2 bases remained unmatched. Here the CDR3 DNA reads TGTGCCAGCAGTTGGCTAGCGGGGGGCACAGATACGCAGTATTTT. Amino acid sequence: CASSWLAGGTDTQYF.

CDR3 in DNA: TGTGCCAGCAGCGGGCGGCGCGGGAACCTCCAAGAGACCCAGTACTTC. Translating it yields CASSGRRGNLQETQYF. This rearrangement joins TRBV5-4 to TRBJ2-5; D is perhaps TRBD2 (6 bases). The CDR3 loop spans 16 amino acids. The germline gives CDR1 SGHNT, CDR2 YYREEE (reference sequence). The V end lost 4 bases, the J end lost 1 base, and 17 bases lay between the germline ends.

The V gene is TRBV2, the J gene TRBJ2-1; weak D call: TRBD1 (5 bases). The CDR3 is 15 residues long. Germline lookup yields CDR1 SNHLY and CDR2 FYNNEI. Trimming took off 2 bases at V and 8 bases at J, with 16 bases between the two ends. The CDR3 region has the DNA TGTGCCAGCAGTGAAAGGGGCATGAGGCTCGATGAGCAGTTCTTC. It encodes CASSERGMRLDEQFF.

The rearrangement uses TRBV5-1 and TRBJ2-7, with D tentatively TRBD2 (5 bases). Germline V gene lookup returns CDR1 SGHRS and CDR2 YFSETQ. The CDR3 sequence is 15 residues long. Between the trimmed V and J ends, which lost 0 bases and 2 bases, there was a span of 12 bases. The CDR3 DNA sequence: TGCGCCAGCAGCTTGGCGTCGGGGAGACCCTACGAGCAGTACTTC. Its translation: CASSLASGRPYEQYF. The entire variable domain, with the rest obtained from reference TRBV5-1 and TRBJ2-7, is as follows: KAGVTQTPRYLIKTRGQQVTLSCSPISGHRSVSWYQQTPGQGLQFLFEYFSETQRNKGNFPGRFSGRQFSNSRSEMNVSTLELGDSALYLCASSLASGRPYEQYFGPGTRLTVT.

CDR3 region: CASVRGSSYEQYF. For the CDR3, the DNA is TGTGCCAGCGTGCGGGGGAGCTCCTACGAGCAGTACTTC. The rearrangement uses TRBV7-9 and TRBJ2-7; 7 positions agree with TRBD2. Germline loops: CDR1 SEHNR, CDR2 FQNEAQ (reference sequence). CDR3 length equals 13 residues. Trimming cost V 8 bases and J 0 bases; bases outside gene matches: 4.

The chain combines TRBV7-9 with TRBJ2-4; possible D gene TRBD1, 6 bases. Germline CDR1 and CDR2: SEHNR and FQNEAQ (reference sequence). The V end lost 0 bases, the J end lost 7 bases, and 10 bases lay between the germline ends. CDR3 size: 14 residues. The CDR3 region is CASSLAGQGNIQYF. In DNA form, the CDR3 reads TGTGCCAGCAGCTTAGCGGGACAAGGGAACATTCAGTACTTC.

The genes are TRBV7-9 and TRBJ2-5; TRBD1 agrees at 7 bases. After removal of 4 bases from V and 5 bases from J, the junction contained 10 bases not matched to a gene. Germline V gives CDR1 SEHNR, CDR2 FQNEAQ (reference sequence). This CDR3 has 15 amino acids. CDR3 residues: CASSWDRTLRETQYF. Written as DNA, the CDR3 is TGTGCCAGCAGCTGGGACAGAACGTTAAGGGAGACCCAGTACTTC.

The rearrangement uses TRBV2 and TRBJ2-5, with 12 bases aligning to TRBD2. J gave up 2 bases and V 3 bases, and 4 bases lay outside the gene matches. Germline loops: CDR1 SNHLY, CDR2 FYNNEI. This CDR3 comprises 16 residues. Here the CDR3 DNA reads TGTGCCAGCAGTGACCCCCTAGCGGGAGGGCAAGAGACCCAGTACTTC. Residues: CASSDPLAGGQETQYF.

The V and J genes are TRBV4-1 and TRBJ2-5; perhaps D is TRBD1 or TRBD2 (5 bases each). Germline lookup yields CDR1 MGHRA and CDR2 YSYEKL. This CDR3 has 16 amino acids. Trimming removed 1 base from V and 4 bases from J, with 16 bases in between. The CDR3 DNA reads TGCGCCAGCAGCCAAGTGGGGCTAGCACGAGTAGAGACCCAGTACTTC. Protein sequence: CASSQVGLARVETQYF.

This clonotype has only one observation. The rearrangement joins TRBV7-9 to TRBJ1-1; D may be TRBD1 (5 bases). This CDR3 is built from 14 residues. CDR1 is SEHNR and CDR2 is FQNEAQ in the germline V gene (reference sequence). V dropped 1 base and J dropped 5 bases, with 11 bases sitting between them. The CDR3 nucleotides are TGTGCCAGCAGCTTAGGCGGGGCTGCTACTGAAGCTTTCTTT. Amino acid sequence: CASSLGGAATEAFF.

The chain joins TRBV6-5 to TRBJ2-2; D is possibly TRBD1 or TRBD2 (5 bases each). CDR3 length: 15 amino acids. V was pared by 6 bases and J by 2 bases, with 13 bases between. The germline CDR1 and CDR2 sequences are MNHEY and SVGAGI. CDR3 loop: CASSYARGNTGELFF. In nucleotides, the CDR3 is TGTGCCAGCAGCTACGCGAGGGGTAACACCGGGGAGCTGTTTTTT.

In regard to this clonotype: One end of the junction varies from germline; a read error may be responsible. This rearrangement joins TRBV29-1 to TRBJ2-2, with TRBD2 matching over 9 bases. The CDR3 length is 15 residues. CDR1 SQVTM and CDR2 ANQGSEA come from the germline V gene. The CDR3 DNA follows: TGCAGCGTTGGACCCCTAGCGGGGCCTACCGGGGAGCTGCTTTTT. Translating it yields CSVGPLAGPTGELLF.

The chain carries TRBV7-9 and TRBJ1-5; D gene uncertain. Per the germline V gene, CDR1 is SEHNR and CDR2 is FQNEAQ (reference sequence). CDR3 size: 15 residues. Trimming cost V 5 bases and J 1 base, with 12 bases left between them. CDR3 region: CASSAEGASNQPQHF. CDR3 bases: TGTGCCAGCAGCGCCGAGGGAGCAAGCAATCAGCCCCAGCATTTT.

The rearrangement joins TRBV6-5 to TRBJ1-1; 9 nucleotides align to TRBD1. The CDR3 spans 13 residues. In germline, CDR1 is MNHEY, CDR2 SVGAGI. V was clipped by 10 bases and J by 2 bases; unmatched bases: 5. The CDR3 DNA reads TGTGCCACCACAGGGGGCCATAACACTGAAGCTTTCTTT. Its translation is CATTGGHNTEAFF.

V gene TRBV3-1 combines with J gene TRBJ2-7; weak D call: TRBD2 (6 bases). Trimming stripped 6 bases from V and 6 bases from J, with 15 bases between. This CDR3 has 13 amino acids. The V gene's germline CDR1 is LGHDT and CDR2 YNNKEL (reference sequence). The CDR3 bases are TGTGCCAGCAGTTCTGGTCCTAGCGCCGAGCAGTACGTC. This translates into CASSSGPSAEQYV.

This clonotype is a singleton in its sample. The rearrangement uses TRBV6-4 and TRBJ1-1, with a weak D call TRBD1 (6 bases). The CDR3 is made up of 13 amino acids. Looked up from germline, CDR1 is MRHNA and CDR2 is SNTAGT. Trimming cost V 3 bases and J 5 bases, with 10 bases left between them. CDR3 in amino acids: CASSEAGETEAFF. CDR3 coding DNA: TGTGCCAGCAGTGAGGCAGGGGAAACTGAAGCTTTCTTT.

The chain combines TRBV12-3 or TRBV12-4 with TRBJ1-1; D uncertain. Trimming pared 6 bases from V and 7 bases from J, leaving 9 bases between. The CDR3 runs to 11 residues. The CDR3 here is CASSLGIEAFF. DNA of the CDR3: TGTGCCAGCAGCCTTGGGATTGAAGCTTTCTTT.

The chain combines TRBV5-1 with TRBJ2-7; the D gene could be TRBD1 or TRBD2 (6 bases each). The germline CDR1 and CDR2 sequences are SGHRS and YFSETQ. Deletions cut 5 bases from V and 2 bases from J, with 14 bases between. This CDR3 has 14 residues. This CDR3 is CASRGGQSAYEQYF. Here the CDR3 DNA reads TGCGCCAGCAGGGGAGGACAGTCAGCCTACGAGCAGTACTTC.

This clonotype was recorded once. The chain carries TRBV6-5 and TRBJ1-2; D uncertain. This CDR3 spans 15 amino acids. Trimming cost V 0 bases and J 6 bases, with 14 bases left between them. Germline CDR1 and CDR2: MNHEY and SVGAGI. The CDR3 loop reads CASSYSAAWRHGYTF. Here the CDR3 DNA reads TGTGCCAGCAGTTACTCGGCAGCTTGGCGGCATGGCTACACCTTC.

The chain recombines TRBV15 with TRBJ2-1; D unclear. V lost 4 bases and J lost 5, with 18 bases in between. Germline assignment: CDR1 LNHNV and CDR2 YYDKDF (reference sequence). The CDR3 is made up of 16 amino acids. In DNA form, the CDR3 reads TGTGCCACCAGCACCCTAACAGTGGGCCGTGACAATGAGCAGTTCTTC. Translated, it gives CATSTLTVGRDNEQFF.

This chain uses TRBV6-5 with TRBJ2-7; D remains unclear. V lost 0 bases to trimming and J lost 6 bases, with 9 bases between them. The CDR3 extends over 13 amino acids. Per the germline V gene, CDR1 is MNHEY and CDR2 is SVGAGI. The CDR3 nucleotides are TGTGCCAGCAGTTACTCGACCGGCGGCGAGCAGTACGTC. It yields the protein CASSYSTGGEQYV.

This chain joins TRBV7-8 and TRBJ2-5; TRBD2 agrees at 9 bases. Per the germline V gene, CDR1 is SGHVS and CDR2 is FQNEAQ. V lost 4 bases and J lost 5; bases outside the gene matches: 11. This CDR3 contains 16 residues. CDR3 bases: TGTGCCAGCAGCTGGCGGCGGACTAGCGAGGGGGAGACCCAGTACTTC. This gives the protein CASSWRRTSEGETQYF.

This sequence joins TRBV3-1 and TRBJ2-1; 8 bases match TRBD1. Germline V CDR1 and CDR2: LGHDT, YNNKEL (reference sequence). This CDR3 has 15 amino acids. Trimming at V came to 0 bases and at J to 12 bases, leaving 10 bases not matched to a gene. Here the CDR3 reads CASSQDWAGGAGQFF. CDR3 nucleotides: TGTGCCAGCAGCCAAGATTGGGCAGGGGGCGCCGGGCAGTTCTTC.

The chain has TRBV4-1 and TRBJ1-5; D not certain. Trimming removed 1 base from V and 0 bases from J, with 7 bases in between. Germline values: CDR1 MGHRA, CDR2 YSYEKL. The CDR3 sequence is 15 residues long. CDR3 DNA sequence: TGCGCCAGCAGCCAAGGACGGAATAGCAATCAGCCCCAGCATTTT. This translates into CASSQGRNSNQPQHF.

The chain has TRBV19 and TRBJ2-7; TRBD1 agrees at 9 bases. The V gene end was trimmed by 10 bases and the J gene end by 2 bases; junction bases not matched to a gene: 3. Germline loops: CDR1 LNHDA, CDR2 SQIVND (reference sequence). The CDR3 contains 12 residues. The CDR3 DNA sequence: TGTGCCACCTGGGACAGGGCCTACGAGCAGTACTTC. Amino acids: CATWDRAYEQYF.

This chain uses TRBV18 with TRBJ2-1; D call uncertain. Germline CDR1 KGHSH, CDR2 LQKENI. V was pared by 6 bases and J by 4 bases, with 13 bases between. The CDR3 is 14 residues long. The CDR3 sequence: CASSGQERYNEQFF. The CDR3 region has the DNA TGTGCCAGCTCCGGGCAGGAGAGGTACAATGAGCAGTTCTTC.

The V call is TRBV2, the J call TRBJ2-3; D unclear. The CDR3 contains 15 residues. Germline V gene lookup returns CDR1 SNHLY and CDR2 FYNNEI. Trimming took off 4 bases at V and 0 bases at J, with 11 bases between the two ends. The CDR3 DNA is TGTGCCAGCAGTGGGTGGCTCGGCAGCACAGATACGCAGTATTTT. It is translated as CASSGWLGSTDTQYF.